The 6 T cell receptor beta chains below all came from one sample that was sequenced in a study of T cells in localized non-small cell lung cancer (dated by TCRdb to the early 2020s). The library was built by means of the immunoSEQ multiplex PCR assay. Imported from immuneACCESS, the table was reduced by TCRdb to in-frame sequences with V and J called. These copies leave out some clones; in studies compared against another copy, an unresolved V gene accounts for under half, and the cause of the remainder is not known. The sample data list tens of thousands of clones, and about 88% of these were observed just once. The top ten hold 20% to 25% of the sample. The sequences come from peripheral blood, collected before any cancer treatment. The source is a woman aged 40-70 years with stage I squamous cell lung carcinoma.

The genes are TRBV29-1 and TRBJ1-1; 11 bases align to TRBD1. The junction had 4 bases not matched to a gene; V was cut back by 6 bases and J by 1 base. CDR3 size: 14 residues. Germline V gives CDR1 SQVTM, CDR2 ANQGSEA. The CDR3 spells CSVSGQGANTEAFF. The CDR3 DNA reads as TGCAGCGTCTCTGGACAGGGGGCGAACACTGAAGCTTTCTTT. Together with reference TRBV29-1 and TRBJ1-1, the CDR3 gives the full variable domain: SAVISQKPSRDICQRGTSLTIQCQVDSQVTMMFWYRQQPGQSLTLIATANQGSEATYESGFVIDKFPISRPNLTFSTLTVSNMSPEDSSIYLCSVSGQGANTEAFFGQGTRLTVV.

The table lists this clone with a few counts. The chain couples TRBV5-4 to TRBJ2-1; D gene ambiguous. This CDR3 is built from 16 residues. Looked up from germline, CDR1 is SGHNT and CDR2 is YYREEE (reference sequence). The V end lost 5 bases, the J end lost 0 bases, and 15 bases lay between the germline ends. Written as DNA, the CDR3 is TGTGCCAGCAGTTCCGACGTAAAGAGCTCCTACAATGAGCAGTTCTTC. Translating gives CASSSDVKSSYNEQFF.

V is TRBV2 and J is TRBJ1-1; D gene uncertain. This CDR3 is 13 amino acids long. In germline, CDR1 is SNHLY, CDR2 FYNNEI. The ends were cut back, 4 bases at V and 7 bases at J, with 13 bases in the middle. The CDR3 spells CASSANGDGEAFF. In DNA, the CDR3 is TGTGCCAGCAGTGCAAACGGGGATGGTGAAGCTTTCTTT.

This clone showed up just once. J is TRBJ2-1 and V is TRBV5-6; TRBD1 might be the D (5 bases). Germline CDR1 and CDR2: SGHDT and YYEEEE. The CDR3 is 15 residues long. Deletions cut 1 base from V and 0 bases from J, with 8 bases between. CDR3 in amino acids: CASSLSGASYNEQFF. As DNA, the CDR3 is TGTGCCAGCAGCTTGAGTGGGGCCTCCTACAATGAGCAGTTCTTC.

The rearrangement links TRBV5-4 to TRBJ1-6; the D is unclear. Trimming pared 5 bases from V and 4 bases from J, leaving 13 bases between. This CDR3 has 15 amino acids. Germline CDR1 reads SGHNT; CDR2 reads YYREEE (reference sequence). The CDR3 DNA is TGTGCCAGCAGTGGCCCCGGGCCTTATAATTCACCCCTCCACTTT. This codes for CASSGPGPYNSPLHF.

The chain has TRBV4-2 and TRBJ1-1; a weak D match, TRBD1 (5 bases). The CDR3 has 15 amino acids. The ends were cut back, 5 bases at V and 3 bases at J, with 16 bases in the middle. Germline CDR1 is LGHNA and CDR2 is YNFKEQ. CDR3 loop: CASSVPGSRDTEAFF. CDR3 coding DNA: TGTGCCAGCAGCGTTCCAGGGAGTAGGGACACTGAAGCTTTCTTT.